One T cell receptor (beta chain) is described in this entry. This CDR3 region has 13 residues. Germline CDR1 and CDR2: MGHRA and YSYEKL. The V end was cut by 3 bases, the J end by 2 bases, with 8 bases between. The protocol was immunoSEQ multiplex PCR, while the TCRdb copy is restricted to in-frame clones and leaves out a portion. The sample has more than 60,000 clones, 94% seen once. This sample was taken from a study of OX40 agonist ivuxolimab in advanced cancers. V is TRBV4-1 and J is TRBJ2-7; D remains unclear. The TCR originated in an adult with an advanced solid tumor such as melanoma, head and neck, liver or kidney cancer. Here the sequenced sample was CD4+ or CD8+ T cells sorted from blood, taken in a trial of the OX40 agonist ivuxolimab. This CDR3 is CASSHSATYEQYF. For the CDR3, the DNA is TGCGCCAGCAGCCATTCTGCGACCTACGAGCAGTACTTC.